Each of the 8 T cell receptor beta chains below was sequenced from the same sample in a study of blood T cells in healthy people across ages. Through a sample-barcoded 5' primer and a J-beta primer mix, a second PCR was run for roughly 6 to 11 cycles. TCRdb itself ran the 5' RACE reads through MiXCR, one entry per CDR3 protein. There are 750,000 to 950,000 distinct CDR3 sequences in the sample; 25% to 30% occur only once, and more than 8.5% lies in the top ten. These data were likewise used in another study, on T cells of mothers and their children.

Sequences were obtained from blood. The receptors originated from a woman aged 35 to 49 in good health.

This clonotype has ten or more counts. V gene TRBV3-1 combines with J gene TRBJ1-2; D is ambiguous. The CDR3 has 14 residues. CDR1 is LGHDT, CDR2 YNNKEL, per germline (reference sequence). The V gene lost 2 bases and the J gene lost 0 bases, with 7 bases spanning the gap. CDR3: CASSQSGPNYGYTF. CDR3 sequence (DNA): TGTGCCAGCAGCCAAAGCGGACCTAACTATGGCTACACCTTC. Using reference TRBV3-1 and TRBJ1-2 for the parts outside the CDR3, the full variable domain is DTAVSQTPKYLVTQMGNDKSIKCEQNLGHDTMYWYKQDSKKFLKIMFSYNNKELIINETVPNRFSPKSPDKAHLNLHINSLELGDSAVYFCASSQSGPNYGYTFGSGTRLTVV.

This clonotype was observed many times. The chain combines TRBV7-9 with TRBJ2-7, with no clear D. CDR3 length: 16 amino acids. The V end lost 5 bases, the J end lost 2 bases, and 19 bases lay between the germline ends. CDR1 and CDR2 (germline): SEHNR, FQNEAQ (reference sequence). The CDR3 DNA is TGTGCCAGCAGCGCAAGAGACCACAGTGGAACCTACGAGCAGTACTTC. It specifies CASSARDHSGTYEQYF.

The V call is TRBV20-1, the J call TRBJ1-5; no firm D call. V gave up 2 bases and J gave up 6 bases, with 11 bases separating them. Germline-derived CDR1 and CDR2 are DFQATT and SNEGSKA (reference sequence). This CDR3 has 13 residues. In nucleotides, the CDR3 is TGCAGTGCTAGAAAGGAGAAGGGTCAGCCCCAGCATTTT. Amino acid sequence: CSARKEKGQPQHF.

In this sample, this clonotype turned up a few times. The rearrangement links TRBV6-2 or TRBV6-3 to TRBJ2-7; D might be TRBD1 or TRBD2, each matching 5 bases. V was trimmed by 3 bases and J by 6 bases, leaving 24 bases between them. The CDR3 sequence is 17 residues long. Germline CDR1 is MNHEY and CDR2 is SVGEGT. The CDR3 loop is CASSYRWGFLTAGEQYF. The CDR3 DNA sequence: TGTGCCAGCAGTTATCGGTGGGGGTTTTTGACGGCCGGCGAGCAGTACTTC.

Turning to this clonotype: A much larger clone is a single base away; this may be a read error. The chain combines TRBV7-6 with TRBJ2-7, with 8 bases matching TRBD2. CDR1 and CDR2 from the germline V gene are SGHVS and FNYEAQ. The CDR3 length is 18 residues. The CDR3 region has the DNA TGTGCCATCAGCCTGCGGGTTAGCGGGGTCGGCAATGCGGACGAGCAGTACTTC. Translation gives CAISLRVSGVGNADEQYF.

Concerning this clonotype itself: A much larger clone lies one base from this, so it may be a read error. As DNA, the CDR3 is TGTGCCAGCACCCCGGGGCGGGAACGGGATGAAGCTTTCTTT. Amino acid sequence: CASTPGRERDEAFF. The chain is built from TRBV12-3 or TRBV12-4 and TRBJ1-1; TRBD1 is a possible D gene (5 bases). Trimming cost V 7 bases and J 7 bases, with 19 bases left between them. The length of the CDR3 is 14 residues.

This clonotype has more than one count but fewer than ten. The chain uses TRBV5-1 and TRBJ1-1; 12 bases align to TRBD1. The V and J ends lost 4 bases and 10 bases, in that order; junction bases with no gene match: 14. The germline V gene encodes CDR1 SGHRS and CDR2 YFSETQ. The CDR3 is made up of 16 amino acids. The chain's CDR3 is CASSPDGGTGGIRAFF. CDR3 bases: TGCGCCAGCAGCCCGGATGGTGGGACAGGGGGCATAAGAGCTTTCTTT.

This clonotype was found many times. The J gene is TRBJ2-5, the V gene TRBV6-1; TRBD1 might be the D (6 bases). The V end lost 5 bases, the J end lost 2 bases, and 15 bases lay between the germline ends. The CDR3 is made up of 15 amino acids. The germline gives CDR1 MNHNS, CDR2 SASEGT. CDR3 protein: CASSTTGTKQETQYF. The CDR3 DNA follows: TGTGCCAGCAGTACCACCGGGACAAAGCAAGAGACCCAGTACTTC.